The rows below give T cell receptor beta chains drawn from one sample of a study of spatial heterogeneity in lung cancer. From the 5' RACE reads, TCRdb called clonotypes with MiXCR, one entry per CDR3 protein. The sample has some 10,000 distinct CDR3 sequences, about 13% seen once; the top ten hold about 40%. The specimen was lung tumor tissue, collected at surgery. These receptors were collected from a male donor with early-stage non-small cell lung cancer. Both conserved end residues are part of each CDR3. A D gene is named only where the DNA matches it firmly. For some rows the clone size is stated as once, few or many, or as a class when expanded; others skip it.

d_call: -
clone_size: many
j_call: TRBJ2-3
v_call: TRBV24-1
cdr3_nt: TGTGCCACCAGTGATTTAAGAAGCACAGATACGCAGTATTTT
cdr3_aa: CATSDLRSTDTQYF

d_call: -
clone_size: -
j_call: TRBJ1-1
v_call: TRBV29-1
cdr3_nt: TGCAGCGTTCAACAGACGAGTAGCACTGAAGCTTTCTTT
cdr3_aa: CSVQQTSSTEAFF

d_call: TRBD1
clone_size: many
j_call: TRBJ1-5
v_call: TRBV28
cdr3_nt: TGTGCCAGCAGTTCATCAGGGGGGGGTCAGCCCCAGCATTTT
cdr3_aa: CASSSSGGGQPQHF

d_call: TRBD1
clone_size: few
j_call: TRBJ2-1
v_call: TRBV29-1
cdr3_nt: TGCAGCGTTTCACAGGGGGATGAGCAGTTCTTC
cdr3_aa: CSVSQGDEQFF

d_call: -
clone_size: many
j_call: TRBJ1-1
v_call: TRBV5-1
cdr3_nt: TGCGCCAGCAGCTTGGCGGCAGGCTGGAACACTGAAGCTTTCTTT
cdr3_aa: CASSLAAGWNTEAFF

d_call: -
clone_size: -
j_call: TRBJ2-2
v_call: TRBV7-9
cdr3_nt: TGTGCCAGCAGCTTCAATCGGATGAACACCGGGGAGCTGTTTTTT
cdr3_aa: CASSFNRMNTGELFF

d_call: TRBD1
clone_size: -
j_call: TRBJ2-3
v_call: TRBV5-1
cdr3_nt: TGCGCCAGCAGCCTTCAGGGGGCTCGCGCAGATACGCAGTATTTT
cdr3_aa: CASSLQGARADTQYF

d_call: TRBD1
clone_size: -
j_call: TRBJ1-2
v_call: TRBV30
cdr3_nt: TGTGCCTGGAGCCTATTGACAGGGGTGAGGGGCTACACCTTC
cdr3_aa: CAWSLLTGVRGYTF

d_call: -
clone_size: few
j_call: TRBJ2-3
v_call: TRBV6-5
cdr3_nt: TGTGCCAGCAGCCCCTGGAGAGGCGGGGAAGGCACAGATACGCAGTATTTT
cdr3_aa: CASSPWRGGEGTDTQYF

d_call: -
clone_size: large
j_call: TRBJ1-1
v_call: TRBV6-6
cdr3_nt: TGTGCCAGCAGTTACTCCGGAGCGAGCACTGAAGCTTTCTTT
cdr3_aa: CASSYSGASTEAFF

d_call: -
clone_size: -
j_call: TRBJ2-7
v_call: TRBV2
cdr3_nt: TGTGCCAGCAGTGAAGTGGGGTATGAGAAGTACTTC
cdr3_aa: CASSEVGYEKYF

d_call: TRBD2
clone_size: many
j_call: TRBJ2-1
v_call: TRBV20-1
cdr3_nt: TGCAGTGCGGCTAGCGGGGGGCCACACAATGAGCAGTTCTTC
cdr3_aa: CSAASGGPHNEQFF

d_call: TRBD2
clone_size: -
j_call: TRBJ2-7
v_call: TRBV11-2
cdr3_nt: TGTGCCAGCAGCTTCCCTAGCGGACTAAACTACGAGCAGTACTTC
cdr3_aa: CASSFPSGLNYEQYF

d_call: TRBD1
clone_size: medium-sized
j_call: TRBJ1-1
v_call: TRBV10-3
cdr3_nt: TGTGCCACCTTTGACAGGGGCATAGAAGCTTTCTTT
cdr3_aa: CATFDRGIEAFF

d_call: TRBD1
clone_size: few
j_call: TRBJ2-7
v_call: TRBV20-1
cdr3_nt: TGCAGTGCTAGAGGAACGGGACAGGGATCAAACTCCTACGAGCAGTACTTC
cdr3_aa: CSARGTGQGSNSYEQYF

d_call: -
clone_size: many
j_call: TRBJ1-3
v_call: TRBV20-1
cdr3_nt: TGCAGTGCAGAACGGGATTCCTCTGGAAACACCATATATTTT
cdr3_aa: CSAERDSSGNTIYF

d_call: -
clone_size: many
j_call: TRBJ1-5
v_call: TRBV20-1
cdr3_nt: TGCAGTGCTAGGACCGGGACCAATCAGCCCCAGCATTTT
cdr3_aa: CSARTGTNQPQHF

d_call: -
clone_size: few
j_call: TRBJ1-4
v_call: TRBV28
cdr3_nt: TGTGCCAGCATTAGGGGGGCAGGAGAAAAACTGTTTTTT
cdr3_aa: CASIRGAGEKLFF

d_call: -
clone_size: -
j_call: TRBJ2-1
v_call: TRBV4-1
cdr3_nt: TGCGCCAGCAGCCAAGAAAGGGTCGATGAGCAGTTCTTC
cdr3_aa: CASSQERVDEQFF

d_call: -
clone_size: -
j_call: TRBJ2-1
v_call: TRBV5-1
cdr3_nt: TGCGCCAGCGAGTGGGGGGCAGGAAACAATGAGCAGTTCTTC
cdr3_aa: CASEWGAGNNEQFF

d_call: -
clone_size: many
j_call: TRBJ1-1
v_call: TRBV18
cdr3_nt: TGTGCCAGCTCCCCCGGGGCAGGACGAGGGACTGAAGCTTTCTTT
cdr3_aa: CASSPGAGRGTEAFF

d_call: -
clone_size: few
j_call: TRBJ1-1
v_call: TRBV7-9
cdr3_nt: TGTGCCAGCAGCCCTCAGGGGTACACTGAAGCTTTCTTT
cdr3_aa: CASSPQGYTEAFF

d_call: TRBD1
clone_size: -
j_call: TRBJ1-1
v_call: TRBV6-4
cdr3_nt: TGTGCCAGCAGTGTAGACAGGGCTACTGAAGCTTTCTTT
cdr3_aa: CASSVDRATEAFF

d_call: -
clone_size: -
j_call: TRBJ2-3
v_call: TRBV7-2
cdr3_nt: TGTGCCAGCAGCTTAGACAAATTCACAGATACGCAGTATTTT
cdr3_aa: CASSLDKFTDTQYF

d_call: -
clone_size: few
j_call: TRBJ1-1
v_call: TRBV4-1
cdr3_nt: TGCGCCAGCAGCCAAGGTTTGGTGAACACTGAAGCTTTCTTT
cdr3_aa: CASSQGLVNTEAFF

d_call: -
clone_size: -
j_call: TRBJ1-2
v_call: TRBV6-2/TRBV6-3
cdr3_nt: TGTGCCAGCAGTTACTCTGGACAGACTTATGGCTACACCTTC
cdr3_aa: CASSYSGQTYGYTF

d_call: -
clone_size: medium-sized
j_call: TRBJ1-6
v_call: TRBV14
cdr3_nt: TGTGCCAGCACAGACAGCCGTAATTCACCCCTCCACTTT
cdr3_aa: CASTDSRNSPLHF

d_call: -
clone_size: many
j_call: TRBJ2-4
v_call: TRBV5-6
cdr3_nt: TGTGCCAGCAGCTTGAGGTCAGGCGCCCCAGCCAAAAACATTCAGTACTTC
cdr3_aa: CASSLRSGAPAKNIQYF